A few counts support the clone carrying this T cell receptor beta chain. The sample is drawn from a study of T-cell reconstitution after alpha-beta-depleted transplantation in children. The library targeted TCRbeta and was prepared with unique molecular identifiers. TCRdb ran MiXCR on the PCR reads and lists one entry per CDR3 protein. The data contain about 360,000 distinct CDR3 sequences, 13% of them singletons. Germline V CDR1 and CDR2: MNHEY, SVGAGI. V was pared by 0 bases and J by 0 bases, with 11 bases between. The length of the CDR3 is 16 residues. The receptor's source is a human donor who donated a stem cell graft to a child with Fanconi anemia. The sequencing used PBMCs, collected from the stem cell graft. V usage is TRBV6-5 and J usage is TRBJ1-1, with D hard to call. The CDR3 DNA follows: TGTGCCAGCAGTTACTCGATTCTAACGCTGAACACTGAAGCTTTCTTT. This gives the protein CASSYSILTLNTEAFF.